The following is a T cell receptor (beta chain) sequence with its context. No antigen is known for it. This CDR3 contains 14 residues. The V gene's germline CDR1 is SNHLY and CDR2 FYNNEI. V lost 7 bases, J lost 0 bases, and 11 bases lay in between. The sample belongs to a study of neoadjuvant nivolumab and ipilimumab in lung cancer. Study context: The combination arm added day-1 ipilimumab 1 mg/kg to nivolumab 3 mg/kg on days 1, 15, 29.

Study-wide points: Resected tumors had greater TCR richness and clonality than uninvolved lung. Only two of four nivolumab-treated tumors gained richness and clonality by surgery.

The repertoire was sequenced with immunoSEQ multiplex PCR; TCRdb's copy has only in-frame clones and lacks some. This repertoire shows 40,000 to 55,000 clones, roughly 90% found once; its top ten account for about 4%. This sequence joins TRBV2 and TRBJ2-3; tentatively, D is TRBD2 (6 bases). Source: blood, taken before neoadjuvant nivolumab, alone or with ipilimumab. The receptor comes from an adult with non-small cell lung cancer. Some clones in this sample may be carry-over from other donors' samples. The CDR3 reads CASTRTTSTDTQYF. The CDR3 DNA reads as TGTGCCAGCACCCGGACTACCAGCACAGATACGCAGTATTTT.